This is a list of T cell receptor beta chains from one sample in a study of blood T cells in healthy people across ages. TCRdb recomputed calls from the 5' RACE reads with MiXCR, one row per CDR3 protein. Among fewer than 1.5 million distinct CDR3 sequences listed, 35% to 45% were seen once. Material for sequencing was blood. All receptors derive from a woman under 30 in good health. Each CDR3 is given with its conserved first and last residue. Fields, in order: D gene, clone size, J gene, V gene, CDR3 DNA, CDR3 protein. The D gene is left open where the match is weak. Size is omitted from some rows. Given values are once, few, many or a class for expanded clones.

D: TRBD2; size: .; J: TRBJ2-5; V: TRBV24-1; DNA: TGTGCCACCAGTGATTCCCCCCTAGCGGGAGGCCAAGAGACCCAGTACTTC; CDR3: CATSDSPLAGGQETQYF
D: TRBD1; size: .; J: TRBJ1-4; V: TRBV11-2; DNA: TGTGCCAGCAGCCAGGGGGCTGGCGAAAAACTGTTTTTT; CDR3: CASSQGAGEKLFF
D: .; size: .; J: TRBJ2-7; V: TRBV27; DNA: TGTGCCCCCAGCGGTGGAAGACCGGACGGCTACGAGCAGTACTTC; CDR3: CAPSGGRPDGYEQYF
D: .; size: once; J: TRBJ2-2; V: TRBV6-6; DNA: TGTGCCAGCAGCCCCTTTTGGGTCTCAAACACCGGGGAGCTGTTTTTT; CDR3: CASSPFWVSNTGELFF
D: .; size: few; J: TRBJ1-6; V: TRBV3-1; DNA: TGTGCCAGCAGCCAGGTCCAGGGCTCCTATAATTCACCCCTCCACTTT; CDR3: CASSQVQGSYNSPLHF
D: TRBD2; size: .; J: TRBJ2-1; V: TRBV11-2; DNA: TGTGCCAGCAGCTCTTACAGACCGGGACTAGCGGGAGGTTTGCCGGGTGGGAATGAGCAGTTCTTC; CDR3: CASSSYRPGLAGGLPGGNEQFF
D: .; size: .; J: TRBJ1-2; V: TRBV6-1; DNA: TGTGCCACAGCGGGGGCCTCACCTGTGGGTGGCTACACCTTC; CDR3: CATAGASPVGGYTF
D: TRBD2; size: .; J: TRBJ2-3; V: TRBV6-1; DNA: TGTGCCAGCCAGGGACTAGCGGGAGCGGCAGATACGCAGTATTTT; CDR3: CASQGLAGAADTQYF
D: TRBD2; size: .; J: TRBJ2-7; V: TRBV20-1; DNA: TGCAGTGCTAGGCTAGCGGGAGGGCCGGACGAGCAGTACTTC; CDR3: CSARLAGGPDEQYF
D: .; size: .; J: TRBJ2-1; V: TRBV11-2; DNA: TGTGCCAGCAGCTTAGTTGGAGTAGCATATGAGCAGTTCTTC; CDR3: CASSLVGVAYEQFF
D: TRBD2; size: .; J: TRBJ2-3; V: TRBV2; DNA: TGTGCCAGGGACCTTAGCGGGGCCGGCACAGATGCGCAGTATTTT; CDR3: CARDLSGAGTDAQYF
D: TRBD1; size: .; J: TRBJ1-1; V: TRBV29-1; DNA: TGCAGCGTCCACAGGGGGCTCGACACTGAAGCTTTCTTT; CDR3: CSVHRGLDTEAFF
D: .; size: .; J: TRBJ1-4; V: TRBV29-1; DNA: TGCAGCGTCTCAGGTGGAACTAATGAAAAACTGTTTTTT; CDR3: CSVSGGTNEKLFF
D: .; size: few; J: TRBJ2-3; V: TRBV5-1; DNA: TGCGCCAGCAGCTTGGAGCGGCTAGAAGATACGCAGTATTTT; CDR3: CASSLERLEDTQYF
D: .; size: .; J: TRBJ2-3; V: TRBV15; DNA: TGTGCCACCAGCAGGTGGGGGGATACGCAGTATTTT; CDR3: CATSRWGDTQYF
D: .; size: few; J: TRBJ2-1; V: TRBV20-1; DNA: TGCAGTGCCCAGCGGGTATCACGTGACAGCCGTAAGTTCTTC; CDR3: CSAQRVSRDSRKFF
D: TRBD2; size: .; J: TRBJ2-7; V: TRBV19; DNA: TGTGCCAGTAGTCCCGGGAGGGCCTACGAGCAGTACTTC; CDR3: CASSPGRAYEQYF
D: .; size: .; J: TRBJ2-5; V: TRBV4-1; DNA: TGCGCCAGCAGCCAAGAAGGACGGTCCAGGGAGACCCAGTACTTC; CDR3: CASSQEGRSRETQYF
D: .; size: .; J: TRBJ1-4; V: TRBV6-2/TRBV6-3; DNA: TGTGCCAGCAGTTTTACCGGGTCAAATGAAAAACTGTTTTTT; CDR3: CASSFTGSNEKLFF
D: TRBD2; size: .; J: TRBJ2-5; V: TRBV20-1; DNA: TGCAGTGCTAGAGATCCCGCTAGCGGGGGTAAGGCCCAGTACTTC; CDR3: CSARDPASGGKAQYF
D: .; size: .; J: TRBJ2-5; V: TRBV2; DNA: TGTGCCAGCAGGGCTTCGCGCCAAGAGACCCAGTACTTC; CDR3: CASRASRQETQYF
D: .; size: .; J: TRBJ1-2; V: TRBV6-5; DNA: TGTGCCAGCAGAAAAAACGAGGGTGATGGCTGCACCTTC; CDR3: CASRKNEGDGCTF
D: TRBD1; size: once; J: TRBJ2-4; V: TRBV3-1; DNA: TGTGCCAGCAGCCGAGATGGGACAGGGACCCACATTCAGTACTTC; CDR3: CASSRDGTGTHIQYF
D: .; size: .; J: TRBJ2-3; V: TRBV7-9; DNA: TGTGCCAGCAGCCTGGGGATCTCCGCAGATACGCAGTATTTT; CDR3: CASSLGISADTQYF
D: .; size: .; J: TRBJ1-1; V: TRBV20-1; DNA: TGCAGTGCTAGGGCTTTCGGGCAGGGACTGTTGGTCACTGAAGCTTTCTTT; CDR3: CSARAFGQGLLVTEAFF
D: .; size: .; J: TRBJ2-6; V: TRBV5-1; DNA: TGCGCCAGCAGCTTGGTCGGTACGTCTCTTAGGGGGAAGACTGGGGCCAACGTCCTGACTTTC; CDR3: CASSLVGTSLRGKTGANVLTF
D: TRBD2; size: .; J: TRBJ2-5; V: TRBV7-2; DNA: TGTGCCAGCAGCCCCAGGACTAGCGGGAGGGCCCAGTACTTC; CDR3: CASSPRTSGRAQYF
D: TRBD1; size: few; J: TRBJ1-2; V: TRBV25-1; DNA: TGTGCCAGCAGTGTGTCCAGGGGGGATGGCTACACCTTC; CDR3: CASSVSRGDGYTF
D: TRBD2; size: .; J: TRBJ2-3; V: TRBV20-1; DNA: TGCAGTGCGGGGGGACTAGCGGGTTTAGATACGCAGTATTTT; CDR3: CSAGGLAGLDTQYF
D: .; size: .; J: TRBJ1-5; V: TRBV18; DNA: TGTGCCAGCTCACCATTGGCCCCGGGGGGCAATCAGCCCCAGCATTTT; CDR3: CASSPLAPGGNQPQHF
D: .; size: .; J: TRBJ2-1; V: TRBV3-1; DNA: TGTGCCAGCAGCCAAGTTTCGGGCTACCTCGTTGAGCAGTTCTTC; CDR3: CASSQVSGYLVEQFF
D: .; size: .; J: TRBJ2-7; V: TRBV2; DNA: TGTGCCAGCAGCCGGACGGACACCTCATACAATGAGCAGTACTTC; CDR3: CASSRTDTSYNEQYF
D: .; size: .; J: TRBJ1-1; V: TRBV20-1; DNA: TGCAGTGCTAGAGAAGTGGGGGAGGTGAACACTGAAGCTTTCTTT; CDR3: CSAREVGEVNTEAFF
D: .; size: .; J: TRBJ1-1; V: TRBV20-1; DNA: TGCAGTGCTAGGGAGTCCAGCGGGGGGGACACTGAAGCTTTCTTT; CDR3: CSARESSGGDTEAFF
D: TRBD1; size: few; J: TRBJ2-1; V: TRBV7-8; DNA: TGTGCCAGCAGCTCAGGGACAGGGGGCGGGAATGAGCAGTTCTTC; CDR3: CASSSGTGGGNEQFF
D: .; size: .; J: TRBJ2-1; V: TRBV6-1; DNA: TGTGCCAGCAGTGATCGGGACGTCGAAGAGCAGTTCTTC; CDR3: CASSDRDVEEQFF
D: TRBD2; size: .; J: TRBJ2-2; V: TRBV6-1; DNA: TGTGCCAGCAGTGAACGGCCCCGCAAGCGGGGAAACACCGGGGAGCTGTTTTTT; CDR3: CASSERPRKRGNTGELFF
D: TRBD2; size: .; J: TRBJ2-1; V: TRBV11-2; DNA: TGTGCCAGCAGCCCCACCCGGGGTAGCGGGAAAGACAATGAGCAGTTCTTC; CDR3: CASSPTRGSGKDNEQFF
D: .; size: few; J: TRBJ2-6; V: TRBV20-1; DNA: TGCAGTGCTAGGGGAGTTCCTGGGGCCAACGTCCTGACTTTC; CDR3: CSARGVPGANVLTF
D: TRBD1; size: .; J: TRBJ2-1; V: TRBV6-1; DNA: TGTGCCAGCAGGGTGGACAGGGCTACCCCCACGAGCTCCTACAATGAGCAGTTCTTC; CDR3: CASRVDRATPTSSYNEQFF
D: TRBD1; size: .; J: TRBJ2-1; V: TRBV4-1; DNA: TGCGCCAGCAGCCAGCGGACAGGGGGACGTGATGAGCAGTTCTTC; CDR3: CASSQRTGGRDEQFF
D: .; size: .; J: TRBJ2-3; V: TRBV6-5; DNA: TGTGCCAGCAGTTACTCGATTCCAGGGACAGATACGCAGTATTTT; CDR3: CASSYSIPGTDTQYF
D: .; size: .; J: TRBJ1-1; V: TRBV29-1; DNA: TGCAGTCTCGCGAGGACGTGGCAGAACACTGAAGCTTTCTTT; CDR3: CSLARTWQNTEAFF
D: TRBD2; size: few; J: TRBJ2-7; V: TRBV5-6; DNA: TGTGCCAGCAATACCCGCGGGAGGCCTCTCGAGCAGTACTTC; CDR3: CASNTRGRPLEQYF
D: .; size: few; J: TRBJ2-1; V: TRBV7-9; DNA: TGTGCCAGCAGCTTACCCCGGGGATACAATGAGCAGTTCTTC; CDR3: CASSLPRGYNEQFF
D: .; size: few; J: TRBJ2-5; V: TRBV27; DNA: TGTGCCAGCGGCCCCCGAGGGGACTTGCAAGAGACCCAGTACTTC; CDR3: CASGPRGDLQETQYF
D: TRBD2; size: .; J: TRBJ2-3; V: TRBV5-1; DNA: TGCGCCAGCTACGTGCGGGAGAGCACAGATACGCAGTATTTT; CDR3: CASYVRESTDTQYF
D: TRBD1; size: few; J: TRBJ1-1; V: TRBV12-3/TRBV12-4; DNA: TGTGCCAGCATCCGACAGGGGATCCCCTTTGAAGCTTTCTTT; CDR3: CASIRQGIPFEAFF
D: .; size: few; J: TRBJ2-3; V: TRBV6-1; DNA: TGTGCCAGCAGTGACCGGACAAGCGGGACGCAGTATTTT; CDR3: CASSDRTSGTQYF
D: .; size: few; J: TRBJ2-1; V: TRBV5-1; DNA: TGCGCCAGCAGCCCTGGCTCCACCTCCTACAATGAGCAGTTCTTC; CDR3: CASSPGSTSYNEQFF
D: TRBD2; size: .; J: TRBJ2-1; V: TRBV3-1; DNA: TGTGCCAGCAGCCCCAGCTCTACTAGCGGGAGGTTAACCGCTGAGCAGTTCTTC; CDR3: CASSPSSTSGRLTAEQFF
D: TRBD1; size: .; J: TRBJ1-4; V: TRBV5-5; DNA: TGTGCCAGCAGCTTGGGGGACAGGCTGCCATCGACTAATGAAAAACTGTTTTTT; CDR3: CASSLGDRLPSTNEKLFF
D: .; size: .; J: TRBJ2-7; V: TRBV6-5; DNA: TGTGCCAGCAGGACCCCAGGGGGGAGTGAGCAGTACTTC; CDR3: CASRTPGGSEQYF
D: .; size: few; J: TRBJ2-3; V: TRBV27; DNA: TGTGCCAGCAAATTAGAGGATGGCACAGATACGCAGTATTTT; CDR3: CASKLEDGTDTQYF
D: .; size: .; J: TRBJ1-1; V: TRBV12-3/TRBV12-4; DNA: TGTGCCAGCAGCCCACCGACATTTATGAACACTGAAGCTTTCTTT; CDR3: CASSPPTFMNTEAFF